Reported below is one TCR beta chain. Described time point: newly diagnosed GD, antithyroid drugs for less than 3 months. Following extraction of RNA from PBMCs, that RNA was used to make the TCR library. The sample comes from a study of regulatory T cells in long-lasting Graves disease. The V end was cut by 3 bases, the J end by 7 bases, with 12 bases between. The CDR3 runs to 13 residues. According to the study, TCR beta libraries were built with iRepertoire HTBI primers and CDR3-region Arm-PCR. One entry per CDR3 protein results from TCRdb running MiXCR on the multiplex PCR reads. The sample includes 200,000 to 250,000 distinct CDR3 sequences, roughly 19% of them seen just once. These same data were also listed under a study on T cells in Graves' hyperthyroidism and ophthalmopathy.

The source material was peripheral blood mononuclear cells (PBMCs), sampled at new diagnosis, from a patient treated with antithyroid drugs. This chain links TRBV12-3 or TRBV12-4 with TRBJ1-2; D call uncertain. The TCR sequence derives from a woman younger than 45 with Graves disease. The CDR3 DNA reads TGTGCCAGCAGTTTGACGGCCCTATGTGGCTACACCTTC. This sequence encodes CASSLTALCGYTF.